This T cell receptor beta chain came from a study of blood T cell repertoires in COVID-19. On the study more broadly: Acute-phase and convalescent COVID-19 samples originated in the United States, Italy and Spain. PBMCs, B-cell-depleted T cells, or T cells were the source of the cDNA or gDNA that made up the material.

Original analysis: Reference gene primer amplification gave estimated nucleated cell counts. Sequencing was performed with immunoSEQ multiplex PCR; in TCRdb, only in-frame clones are kept and a portion is missing. V, J and clone size derive from that table, while D and trimming were established from the DNA sequence. Of roughly 200,000 clones detected, about four fifths appear once; the ten largest clones hold about 6.9%. CDR1 and CDR2 (germline): SGHNT, YENEEA. This CDR3 region has 15 residues. V trimming: 5 bases; J trimming: 5 bases; junction bases outside the gene matches: 5. Sequencing input: peripheral blood. This clonotype was obtained from a man in his 60s with acute or convalescent COVID-19. The chain combines TRBV11-3 with TRBJ2-2; 10 bases map to TRBD2. Here the CDR3 reads CASSQAGGRTGELFF. In DNA form, the CDR3 reads TGTGCCAGCAGCCAAGCGGGGGGGCGGACCGGGGAGCTGTTTTTT.